The T cell receptor beta chain under discussion was sequenced for a study of T cells in Graves' hyperthyroidism and ophthalmopathy. Amplification yielded TCR beta CDR3 regions, with RNA transcripts as the source. The study used the HTBI primer set for a first-round RT-PCR of the TCR CDR3. A single record per CDR3 protein comes from TCRdb applying MiXCR to the multiplex PCR reads. The sample carries more than 500,000 distinct CDR3 sequences, 46% recorded once. This clonotype was seen many times. No antigen is known for it. The diagnoses drew upon clinical symptoms, serum thyroxine and TRAb, thyroid ultrasound and orbital computed tomography. Broader study findings: Expanded thyroid clonotypes (above 0.001) were mostly also found in blood. It was a median approximately six months before onset that the model predicted ophthalmopathy.

The source material was peripheral blood or thyroid tissue (not recorded which). The sequence came from an adult woman with Graves' disease, either hyperthyroidism or ophthalmopathy (not recorded which).

The CDR3 spells CATSRGRRQGAYEQYF. DNA for the CDR3: TGTGCCACCAGCAGAGGGCGGCGTCAGGGGGCCTACGAGCAGTACTTC. The J gene is TRBJ2-7, the V gene TRBV15, with TRBD1 matching 7 bases. V dropped 1 base and J dropped 2; count of bases not matched to a gene: 8. Germline CDR1 reads LNHNV; CDR2 reads YYDKDF (reference sequence). The CDR3 runs to 16 residues.